The sequence of this T cell receptor beta chain was determined in a study of lymphopenia after photon versus proton radiotherapy. In the case of this clone: The antigen remains undetermined.

Assay: immunoSEQ multiplex PCR; the TCRdb copy retains only in-frame clones and omits some. The sample has about 16,000 clones; approximately 90% are singletons. Study results and limitations: After lymphocyte nadir, photon-treated repertoires showed oligoclonal expansion, especially CD8+ Temra.

Germline-derived CDR1 and CDR2 are SGHDT and YYEEEE. The CDR3 is 16 amino acids. The V end lost 3 bases, the J end lost 1 base, and 16 bases lay between the germline ends. This chain uses TRBV5-6 with TRBJ2-5; possible D gene TRBD1, 6 bases. The sample was peripheral blood, taken from a patient treated with proton-based radiotherapy. The TCR originated in a man in his 70s with pancreatic cancer. The CDR3 sequence is CASSSGWGTSQETQYF. CDR3 in DNA: TGTGCCAGCAGCTCCGGATGGGGGACATCCCAAGAGACCCAGTACTTC.